What follows is one T cell receptor beta chain and its context. Its antigen is undetermined. This entry comes from a study of cytomegalovirus exposure and HLA in healthy donors. General study points: Roughly uniform depth of sequencing across donors was assumed in presence/absence analyses.

The PCR employed 60 Vbeta primers together with 13 Jbeta primers. Per the original methods: As a later analysis found, there were 70 million to 90 million unique TCR beta chains, of which about 10 million were shared. TCRdb's copy holds only in-frame clones and misses some; the assay was immunoSEQ multiplex PCR. That table furnishes V, J and clone size, whereas the DNA furnished D and trimming. This sample has under 200,000 clones, with around three quarters found just once. The germline CDR1 and CDR2 sequences are MNHNS and SASEGT. This CDR3 region has 15 residues. V gave up 5 bases and J gave up 0 bases, with 13 bases separating them.

Sequences were obtained from PBMCs. The V gene is TRBV6-1, the J gene TRBJ1-1; D is possibly TRBD1 (6 bases). The clonotype was recovered from a man aged 35 to 55 in good health and CMV-seronegative. The CDR3 DNA reads TGTGCCAGCAGTTTAAACAGGGCTATGAACACTGAAGCTTTCTTT. Translating gives CASSLNRAMNTEAFF.